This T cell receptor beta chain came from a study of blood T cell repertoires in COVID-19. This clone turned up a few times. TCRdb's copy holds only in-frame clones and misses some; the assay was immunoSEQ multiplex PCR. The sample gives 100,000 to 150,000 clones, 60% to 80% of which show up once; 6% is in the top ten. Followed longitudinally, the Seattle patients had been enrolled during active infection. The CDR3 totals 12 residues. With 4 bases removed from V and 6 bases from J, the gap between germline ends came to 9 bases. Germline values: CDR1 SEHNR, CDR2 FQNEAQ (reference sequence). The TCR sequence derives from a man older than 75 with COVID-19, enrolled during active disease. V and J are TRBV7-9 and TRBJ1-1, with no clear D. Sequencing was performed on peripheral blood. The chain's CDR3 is CASSSVLAEAFF. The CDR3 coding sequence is TGTGCCAGCAGCTCGGTATTGGCTGAAGCTTTCTTT.